This entry features one TCR beta chain sequence. As originally analysed: Reference gene primer amplification gave nucleated cell count estimates. Some clones are missing from TCRdb's copy, which holds only in-frame ones; the method was immunoSEQ multiplex PCR. V and J calls plus clone size are reproduced from that table; the DNA served to infer D and trimming. The table lists a few hundred thousand clones, 70% to 90% of them singletons. This sample was included in a study of blood T cell repertoires in COVID-19. The CDR3 has 15 amino acids. V lost 8 bases, J lost 3 bases, and 6 bases stayed unmatched. Per germline, CDR1 MNHEY and CDR2 SVGAGI.

This TCR came from a human donor in a cohort sampled during active COVID-19. This chain links TRBV6-5 with TRBJ2-6, with 8 bases that match TRBD2. Sequenced: peripheral blood. CDR3 coding DNA: TGTGCCAGCGAAGCGGGAGAGATTGGGGCCAACGTCCTGACTTTC. It specifies CASEAGEIGANVLTF.